This section outlines one TCR beta chain sequence together with its context. Primers: 60 Vbeta forward and 13 Jbeta reverse. Assay used: immunoSEQ multiplex PCR; TCRdb lists only in-frame clones, some missing. The repertoire holds about 160,000 clones, with 75% to 80% as singletons. This sample is drawn from a study of cytomegalovirus exposure and HLA in healthy donors. Germline loops: CDR1 KGHSH, CDR2 LQKENI. The CDR3 contains 14 residues. V lost 5 bases and J 0 bases, leaving 10 bases between the germline ends. The chain couples TRBV18 to TRBJ1-1; a possible D gene is TRBD1 (5 bases). The TCR originated in a woman between 40 and 55 years old in good health and CMV-seronegative. Sequences were obtained from PBMCs. The CDR3 here is CASSSTTVNTEAFF. CDR3 nucleotide sequence: TGTGCCAGCTCATCCACGACAGTGAACACTGAAGCTTTCTTT.